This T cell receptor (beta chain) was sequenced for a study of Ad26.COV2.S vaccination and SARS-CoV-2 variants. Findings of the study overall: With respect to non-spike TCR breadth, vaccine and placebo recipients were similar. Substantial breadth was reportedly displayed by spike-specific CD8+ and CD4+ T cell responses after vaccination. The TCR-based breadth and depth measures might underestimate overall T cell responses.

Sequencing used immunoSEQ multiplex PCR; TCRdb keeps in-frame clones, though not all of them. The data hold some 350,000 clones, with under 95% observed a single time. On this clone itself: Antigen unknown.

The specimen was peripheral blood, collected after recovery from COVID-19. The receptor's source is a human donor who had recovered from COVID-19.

The CDR3 loop reads CASSRAWASGAQETQYF. The CDR3 DNA reads as TGCGCCAGCAGCCGGGCCTGGGCTAGCGGGGCCCAAGAGACCCAGTACTTC. The rearrangement links TRBV4-1 to TRBJ2-5, with 9 bases aligning to TRBD2. The germline V gene encodes CDR1 MGHRA and CDR2 YSYEKL. This CDR3 has 17 amino acids. Trimming took 4 bases from V and 1 from J; bases not matched to a gene: 10.